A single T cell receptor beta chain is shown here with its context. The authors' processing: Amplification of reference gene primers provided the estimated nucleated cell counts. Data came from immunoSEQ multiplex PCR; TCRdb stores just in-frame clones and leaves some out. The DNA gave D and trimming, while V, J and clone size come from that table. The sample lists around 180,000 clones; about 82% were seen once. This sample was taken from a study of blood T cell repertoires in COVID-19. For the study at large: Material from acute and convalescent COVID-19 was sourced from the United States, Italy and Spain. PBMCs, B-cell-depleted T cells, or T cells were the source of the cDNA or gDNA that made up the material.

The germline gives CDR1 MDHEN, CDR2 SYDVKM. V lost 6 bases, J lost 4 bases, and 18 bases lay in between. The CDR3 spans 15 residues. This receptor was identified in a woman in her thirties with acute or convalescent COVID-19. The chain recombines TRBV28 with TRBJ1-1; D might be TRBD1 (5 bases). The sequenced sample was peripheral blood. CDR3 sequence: CASRGGYGRGTEAFF. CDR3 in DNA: TGTGCCAGCAGGGGGGGATATGGAAGGGGCACTGAAGCTTTCTTT.